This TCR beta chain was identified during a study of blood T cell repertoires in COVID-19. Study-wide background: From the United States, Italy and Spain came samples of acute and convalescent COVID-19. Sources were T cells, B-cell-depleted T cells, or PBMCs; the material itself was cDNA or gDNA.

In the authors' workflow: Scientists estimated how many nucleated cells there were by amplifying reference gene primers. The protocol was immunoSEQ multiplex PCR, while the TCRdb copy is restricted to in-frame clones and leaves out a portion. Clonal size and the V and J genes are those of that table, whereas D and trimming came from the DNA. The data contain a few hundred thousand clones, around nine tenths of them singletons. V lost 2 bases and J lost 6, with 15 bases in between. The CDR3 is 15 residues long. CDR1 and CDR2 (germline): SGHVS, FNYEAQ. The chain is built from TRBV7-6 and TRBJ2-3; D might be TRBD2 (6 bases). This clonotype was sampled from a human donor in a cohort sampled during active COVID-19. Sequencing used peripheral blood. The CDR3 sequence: CASSLLGARGDTQYF. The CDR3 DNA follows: TGTGCCAGCAGCTTACTAGGGGCCCGGGGGGATACGCAGTATTTT.